A selection of T cell receptor beta chains follows, all from one sample in a study of blood T cell repertoires in COVID-19. Libraries were prepared by immunoSEQ multiplex PCR; TCRdb keeps only in-frame clonotypes and omits some of them. The table lists about 17,000 clones, 85% to 90% of them singletons, with about 17% in the top ten. Sequenced: peripheral blood. These receptors all come from a human donor with active COVID-19. The donor label of this sample is uncertain. Each CDR3 is given with its conserved first and last residue. The D gene is left open where the match is weak. The listing skips clone size in some rows; elsewhere it reads once, few, many or a size class.

>TRBV6-5|TRBJ2-7|-|once
TGTGCCAGCAGTTTCAGGGGCTACGAGCAGTACTTC
CASSFRGYEQYF
>TRBV5-4|TRBJ2-7|TRBD1|-
TGTGCCAGCAGCTTAACAGGGGCGAACGGGCAGTACTTC
CASSLTGANGQYF
>TRBV5-1|TRBJ1-4|-|-
TGCGCCAGCAGCTGGACGGGACAAACTAATGAAAAACTGTTTTTT
CASSWTGQTNEKLFF
>TRBV5-1|TRBJ1-4|TRBD1|-
TGCGCCAGCAGCGCCGCCGGGACAGGGAGTGAAAAACTGTTTTTT
CASSAAGTGSEKLFF
>TRBV6-5|TRBJ2-3|TRBD1|-
TGTGCCAGCGCCCCGGGACAGCGCACAGATACGCAGTATTTT
CASAPGQRTDTQYF
>TRBV5-3|TRBJ1-3|TRBD1|-
TGTGCCAGAAGCTTGGCCGGGGGGCAGGGGGCCTCTGGAAACACCATATATTTT
CARSLAGGQGASGNTIYF
>TRBV7-9|TRBJ1-4|TRBD1|-
TGTGCCAGCAGTTATGGGACAGGGGAGGTGGAAAAACTGTTTTTT
CASSYGTGEVEKLFF
>TRBV10-2|TRBJ1-5|TRBD1|-
TGCGCCAGCAGTGAATGGACAGGGGGAGGGCAGCCCCAGCATTTT
CASSEWTGGGQPQHF
>TRBV5-6|TRBJ1-2|-|medium-sized
TGTGCCAGCAGCTTACAGGTTAATGGCTACACCTTC
CASSLQVNGYTF
>TRBV4-1|TRBJ2-5|-|-
TGCGCCAGCAGCCGCCTAGAGGTAGAGACCCAGTACTTC
CASSRLEVETQYF
>TRBV7-9|TRBJ2-2|-|-
TGTGCCAGCAGCTTATCTGTGGCGCGGATCGGCACCGGGGAGCTGTTTTTT
CASSLSVARIGTGELFF
>TRBV6-1|TRBJ1-6|-|few
TGTGCCAGCAGTGAAGGGCCGGGGAGAGGTTCACCCCTCCACTTT
CASSEGPGRGSPLHF
>TRBV11-1|TRBJ1-1|-|-
TGTGCCAGCAGCTTAGTTAGCGGGACGATGAACACTGAAGCTTTCTTT
CASSLVSGTMNTEAFF
>TRBV20-1|TRBJ2-7|TRBD1|-
TGCAGTGCTAGTCGCCCGGGACAGGGGTTTTACGAGCAGTACTTC
CSASRPGQGFYEQYF
>TRBV19|TRBJ1-1|-|few
TGTGCCAGTAGTATAGGTATCACTGAAGCTTTCTTT
CASSIGITEAFF
>TRBV11-2|TRBJ1-6|-|few
TGTGCCAGCAGCTTAGGGGGGGGAGGCTCACCCCTCCACTTT
CASSLGGGGSPLHF
>TRBV7-3|TRBJ2-1|-|-
TGTGCCAGCAGCTTGTACACTAACAATGAGCAGTTCTTC
CASSLYTNNEQFF
>TRBV7-2|TRBJ1-1|-|-
TGTGCCAGCAGCCCCGGGGTAGGCCGGGCGGACACTGAAGCTTTCTTT
CASSPGVGRADTEAFF
>TRBV11-2|TRBJ2-3|TRBD1|-
TGTGCCAGCAGCCCCGGACAGGGCCCTTCCACAGATACGCAGTATTTT
CASSPGQGPSTDTQYF
>TRBV7-8|TRBJ1-1|-|once
TGTGCCAGCAGCTTAGCGCCGGTAAACACTGAAGCTTTCTTT
CASSLAPVNTEAFF
>TRBV19|TRBJ2-2|TRBD2|-
TGTGCCAGTAGGACTAGCGTCCCCGGGGAGCTGTTTTTT
CASRTSVPGELFF
>TRBV5-4|TRBJ1-4|TRBD1|-
TGTGCCAGCAGCTTGAACAGGGGGTCCATTAATGAAAAACTGTTTTTT
CASSLNRGSINEKLFF
>TRBV9|TRBJ2-5|-|-
TGTGCCAGCAGCGTAGGACAACTGGGGGGACGGGGACAAGAGACCCAGTACTTC
CASSVGQLGGRGQETQYF
>TRBV7-8|TRBJ2-5|-|-
TGTGCCAGCAGCTCTACAGGGTCGTTGGTGATCGAGACCCAGTACTTC
CASSSTGSLVIETQYF
>TRBV6-6|TRBJ1-4|-|-
TGTGCCAGCAGTCCGCATACTATAGCAACTAATGAAAAACTGTTTTTT
CASSPHTIATNEKLFF
>TRBV7-2|TRBJ1-1|-|once
TGTGCCAGCAGCCTTACACCCCGGAACACTGAAGCTTTCTTT
CASSLTPRNTEAFF
>TRBV3-1/TRBV3-2|TRBJ1-6|TRBD1|-
TGTGCCAGCAGCCAGACAGGGGGCGACCAACTTAATTCACCCCTCCACTTT
CASSQTGGDQLNSPLHF